This T cell receptor beta chain was profiled in a study of blood T cell repertoires in COVID-19. Generated by immunoSEQ multiplex PCR, the TCRdb table keeps only in-frame clones and is missing some. The sample contains 350,000 to 500,000 clones, approximately 90% of which appear only once. The germline gives CDR1 KGHSH, CDR2 LQKENI. V shed 0 bases and J shed 8 bases, with 10 bases lying between them. CDR3 size: 14 residues. This chain uses TRBV18 with TRBJ1-4; a possible D gene is TRBD1 (5 bases). Sequencing input: PBMCs or T cells enriched from blood (not recorded which). The receptor's source is a woman aged 18-29 years who had been exposed to COVID-19. The CDR3 loop is CASSPPGRTEKLFF. CDR3 nucleotide sequence: TGTGCCAGCTCACCACCGGGGAGGACAGAAAAACTGTTTTTT.